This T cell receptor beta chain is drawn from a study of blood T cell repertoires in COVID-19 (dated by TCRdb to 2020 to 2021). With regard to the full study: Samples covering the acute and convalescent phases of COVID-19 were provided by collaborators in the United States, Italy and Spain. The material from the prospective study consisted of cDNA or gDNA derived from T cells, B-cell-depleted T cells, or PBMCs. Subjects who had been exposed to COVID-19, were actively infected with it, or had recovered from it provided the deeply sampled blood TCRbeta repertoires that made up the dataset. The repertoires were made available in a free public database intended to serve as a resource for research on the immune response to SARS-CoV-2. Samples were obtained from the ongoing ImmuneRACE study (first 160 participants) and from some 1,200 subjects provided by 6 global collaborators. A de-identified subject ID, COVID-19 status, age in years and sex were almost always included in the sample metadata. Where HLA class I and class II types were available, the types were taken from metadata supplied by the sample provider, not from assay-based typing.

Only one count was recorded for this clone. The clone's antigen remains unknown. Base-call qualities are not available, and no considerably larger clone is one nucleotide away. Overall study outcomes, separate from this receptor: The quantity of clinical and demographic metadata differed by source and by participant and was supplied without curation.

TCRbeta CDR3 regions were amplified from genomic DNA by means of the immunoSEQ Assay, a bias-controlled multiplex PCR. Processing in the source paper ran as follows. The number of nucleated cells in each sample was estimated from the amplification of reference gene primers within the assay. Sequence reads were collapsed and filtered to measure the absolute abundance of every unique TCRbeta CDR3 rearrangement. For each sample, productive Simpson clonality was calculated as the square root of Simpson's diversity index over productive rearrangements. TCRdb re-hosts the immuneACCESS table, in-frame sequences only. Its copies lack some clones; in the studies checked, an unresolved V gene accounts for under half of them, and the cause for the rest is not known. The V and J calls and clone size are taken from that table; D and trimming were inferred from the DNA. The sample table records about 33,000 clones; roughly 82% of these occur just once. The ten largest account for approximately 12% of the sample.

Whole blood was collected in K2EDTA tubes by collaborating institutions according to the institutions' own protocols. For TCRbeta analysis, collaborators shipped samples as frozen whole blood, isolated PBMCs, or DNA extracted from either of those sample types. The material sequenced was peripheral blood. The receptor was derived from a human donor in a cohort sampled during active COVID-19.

DNA sequence: TGTGCCAGCAGCTTTAACGACAGGGCCTACAATGAGCAGTTCTTC. Its amino acids are CASSFNDRAYNEQFF. The rearranged segments are TRBV5-6 and TRBJ2-1, and 7 bases in between align with TRBD1. CDR1 and CDR2 are read off the germline V gene as SGHDT and YYEEEE. The CDR3 measures 15 amino acids from cysteine to phenylalanine. The kept DNA is CDR3 alone, 45 bases in frame from the first base. Trimming leaves V shorter by 2 bases and J shorter by 2 bases, with the junction holding 4 bases beyond the gene matches.